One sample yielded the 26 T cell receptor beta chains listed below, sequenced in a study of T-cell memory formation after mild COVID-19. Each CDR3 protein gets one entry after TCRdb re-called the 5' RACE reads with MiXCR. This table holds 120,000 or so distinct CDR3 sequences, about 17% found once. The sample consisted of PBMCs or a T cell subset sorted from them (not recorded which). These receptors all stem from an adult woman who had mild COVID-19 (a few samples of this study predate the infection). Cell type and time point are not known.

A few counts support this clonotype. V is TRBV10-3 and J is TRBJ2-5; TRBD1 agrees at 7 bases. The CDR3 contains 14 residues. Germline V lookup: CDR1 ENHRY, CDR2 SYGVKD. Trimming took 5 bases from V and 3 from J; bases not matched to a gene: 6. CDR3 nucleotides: TGTGCCATCAGTCAAAGGGACAGAAAAGAGACCCAGTACTTC. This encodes CAISQRDRKETQYF.

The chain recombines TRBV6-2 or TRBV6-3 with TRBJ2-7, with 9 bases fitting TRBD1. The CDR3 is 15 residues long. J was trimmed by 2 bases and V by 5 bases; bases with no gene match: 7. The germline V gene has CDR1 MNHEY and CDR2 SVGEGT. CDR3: CASSGGQGTTYEQYF. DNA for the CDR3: TGTGCCAGCAGTGGGGGACAGGGAACTACCTACGAGCAGTACTTC.

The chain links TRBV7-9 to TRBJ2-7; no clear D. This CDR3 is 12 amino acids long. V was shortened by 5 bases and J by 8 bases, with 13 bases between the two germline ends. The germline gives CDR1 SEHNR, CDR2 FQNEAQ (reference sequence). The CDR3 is CASSTGLNKQYF. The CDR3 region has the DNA TGTGCCAGCAGCACCGGCCTCAATAAGCAGTACTTC.

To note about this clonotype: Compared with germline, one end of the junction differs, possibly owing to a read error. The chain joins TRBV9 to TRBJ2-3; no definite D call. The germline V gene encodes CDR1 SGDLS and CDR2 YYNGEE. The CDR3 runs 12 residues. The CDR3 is CARSVATDTQYF. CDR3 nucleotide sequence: TGTGCCAGAAGCGTAGCAACTGATACGCAGTATTTT. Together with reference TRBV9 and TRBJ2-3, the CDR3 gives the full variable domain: DSGVTQTPKHLITATGQRVTLRCSPRSGDLSVYWYQQSLDQGLQFLIQYYNGEERAKGNILERFSAQQFPDLHSELNLSSLELGDSALYFCARSVATDTQYFGPGTRLTVL.

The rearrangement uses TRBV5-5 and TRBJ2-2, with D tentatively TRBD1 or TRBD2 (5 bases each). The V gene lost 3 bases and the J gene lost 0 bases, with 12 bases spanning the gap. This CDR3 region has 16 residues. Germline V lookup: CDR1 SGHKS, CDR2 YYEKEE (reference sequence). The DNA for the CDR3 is TGTGCCAGCAGCTCGGGGCCCCAACCGAACACCGGGGAGCTGTTTTTT. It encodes CASSSGPQPNTGELFF.

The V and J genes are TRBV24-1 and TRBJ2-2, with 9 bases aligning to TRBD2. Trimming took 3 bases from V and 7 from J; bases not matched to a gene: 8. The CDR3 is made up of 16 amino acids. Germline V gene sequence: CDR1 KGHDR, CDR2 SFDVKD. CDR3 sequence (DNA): TGTGCCACCAGTGATCGGACTAGCGTGGGGATCGGGGAGCTGTTTTTT. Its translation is CATSDRTSVGIGELFF.

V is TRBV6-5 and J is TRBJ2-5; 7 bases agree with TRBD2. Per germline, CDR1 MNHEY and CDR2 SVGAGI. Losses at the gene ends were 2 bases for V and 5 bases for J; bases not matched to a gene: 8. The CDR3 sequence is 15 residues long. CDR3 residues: CASSYEGTTQETQYF. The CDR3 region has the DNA TGTGCCAGCAGTTACGAGGGGACTACCCAGGAGACCCAGTACTTC.

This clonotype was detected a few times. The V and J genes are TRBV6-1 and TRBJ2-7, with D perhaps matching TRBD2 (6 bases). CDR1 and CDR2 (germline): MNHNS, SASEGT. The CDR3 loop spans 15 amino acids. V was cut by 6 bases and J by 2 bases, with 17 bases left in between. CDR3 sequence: CASREGRSIPYEQYF. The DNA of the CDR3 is TGTGCCAGCAGGGAGGGGAGGTCTATACCCTACGAGCAGTACTTC.

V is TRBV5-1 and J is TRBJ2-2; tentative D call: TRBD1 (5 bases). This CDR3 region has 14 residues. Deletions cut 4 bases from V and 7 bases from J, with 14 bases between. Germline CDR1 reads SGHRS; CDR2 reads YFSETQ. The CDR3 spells CASSQGSGIGELFF. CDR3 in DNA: TGCGCCAGCAGCCAAGGGTCAGGGATCGGGGAGCTGTTTTTT.

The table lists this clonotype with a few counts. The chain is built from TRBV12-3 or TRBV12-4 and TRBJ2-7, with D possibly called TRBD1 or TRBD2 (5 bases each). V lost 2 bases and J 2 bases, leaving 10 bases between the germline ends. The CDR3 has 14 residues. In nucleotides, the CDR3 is TGTGCCAGCAGTTTATGGGGACGAACCTACGAGCAGTACTTC. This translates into CASSLWGRTYEQYF.

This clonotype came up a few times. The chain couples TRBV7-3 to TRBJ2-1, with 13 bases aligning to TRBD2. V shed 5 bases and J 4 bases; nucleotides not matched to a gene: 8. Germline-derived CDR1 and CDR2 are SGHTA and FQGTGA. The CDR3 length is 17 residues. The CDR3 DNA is TGTGCCAGCAGCCCGCGGACTAGCGGGAGTGGGTACAATGAGCAGTTCTTC. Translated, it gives CASSPRTSGSGYNEQFF.

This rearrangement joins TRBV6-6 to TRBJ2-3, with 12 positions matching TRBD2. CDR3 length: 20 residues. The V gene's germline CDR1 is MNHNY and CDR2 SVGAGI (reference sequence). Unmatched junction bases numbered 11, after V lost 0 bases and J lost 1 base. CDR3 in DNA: TGTGCCAGCAGTTACTCGTTACAACTAGCGGGGGGAACAGGCACAGATACGCAGTATTTT. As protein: CASSYSLQLAGGTGTDTQYF.

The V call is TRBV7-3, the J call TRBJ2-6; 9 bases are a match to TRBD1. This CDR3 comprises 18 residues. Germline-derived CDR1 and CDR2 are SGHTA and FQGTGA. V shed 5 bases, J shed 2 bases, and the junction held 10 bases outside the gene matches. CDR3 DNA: TGTGCCAGCAGCGCACAGGGGGCGCTCGCTACTGGGGCCAACGTCCTGACTTTC. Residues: CASSAQGALATGANVLTF.

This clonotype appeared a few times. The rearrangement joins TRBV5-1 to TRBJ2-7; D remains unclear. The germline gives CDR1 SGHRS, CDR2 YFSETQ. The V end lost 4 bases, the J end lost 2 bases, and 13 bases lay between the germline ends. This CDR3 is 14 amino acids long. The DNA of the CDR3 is TGCGCCAGCAGCGATCCCGGGTCTACCTACGAGCAGTACTTC. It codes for CASSDPGSTYEQYF.

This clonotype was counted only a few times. CDR3 nucleotides: TGCGCCAGCAGCCCTCCTTCTGGGGCCAACGTCCTGACTTTC. The encoded protein is CASSPPSGANVLTF. The chain uses TRBV4-1 and TRBJ2-6, with D uncertain. The germline V and J ends were trimmed by 4 bases and 1 base, with 5 bases remaining between them. The germline gives CDR1 MGHRA, CDR2 YSYEKL. This CDR3 contains 14 residues.

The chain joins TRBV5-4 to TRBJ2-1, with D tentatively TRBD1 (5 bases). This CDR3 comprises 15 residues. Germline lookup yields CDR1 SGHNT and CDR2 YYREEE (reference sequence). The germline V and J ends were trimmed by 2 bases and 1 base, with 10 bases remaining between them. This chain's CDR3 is CASSFRTLSYNEQFF. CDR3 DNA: TGTGCCAGCAGCTTCCGGACACTTTCCTACAATGAGCAGTTCTTC.

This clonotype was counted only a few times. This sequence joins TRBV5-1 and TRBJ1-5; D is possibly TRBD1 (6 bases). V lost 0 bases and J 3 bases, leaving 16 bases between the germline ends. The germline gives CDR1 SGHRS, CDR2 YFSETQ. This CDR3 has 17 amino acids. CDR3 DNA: TGCGCCAGCAGCTTGGAGGACAGACTAAACCCCAATCAGCCCCAGCATTTT. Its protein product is CASSLEDRLNPNQPQHF.

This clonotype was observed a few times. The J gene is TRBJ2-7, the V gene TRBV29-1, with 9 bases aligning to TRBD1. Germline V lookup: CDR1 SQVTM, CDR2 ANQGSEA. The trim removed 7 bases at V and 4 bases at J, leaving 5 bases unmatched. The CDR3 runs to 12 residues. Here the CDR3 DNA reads TGCAGCGCCGGTGGACAGGGGTACGAGCAGTACTTC. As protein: CSAGGQGYEQYF.

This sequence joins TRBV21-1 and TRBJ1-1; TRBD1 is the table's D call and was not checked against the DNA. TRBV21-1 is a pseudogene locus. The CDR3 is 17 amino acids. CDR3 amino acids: CASSKCGRGGTDTEAFF. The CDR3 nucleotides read TGTGCCAGCAGCAAATGTGGAAGGGGCGGTACGGACACTGAAGCTTTCTTT.

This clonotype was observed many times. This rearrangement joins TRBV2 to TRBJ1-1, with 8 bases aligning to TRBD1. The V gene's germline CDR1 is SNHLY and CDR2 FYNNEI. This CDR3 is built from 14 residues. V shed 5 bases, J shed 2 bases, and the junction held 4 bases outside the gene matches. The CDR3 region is CASSLDRGNTEAFF. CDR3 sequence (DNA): TGTGCCAGCAGTCTAGACAGGGGTAACACTGAAGCTTTCTTT.

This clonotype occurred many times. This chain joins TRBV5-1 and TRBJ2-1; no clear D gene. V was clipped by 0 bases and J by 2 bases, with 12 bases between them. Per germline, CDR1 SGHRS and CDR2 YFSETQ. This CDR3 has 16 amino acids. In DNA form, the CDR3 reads TGCGCCAGCAGCTTGGGGTGGGAAACTGCCTACAATGAGCAGTTCTTC. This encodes CASSLGWETAYNEQFF.

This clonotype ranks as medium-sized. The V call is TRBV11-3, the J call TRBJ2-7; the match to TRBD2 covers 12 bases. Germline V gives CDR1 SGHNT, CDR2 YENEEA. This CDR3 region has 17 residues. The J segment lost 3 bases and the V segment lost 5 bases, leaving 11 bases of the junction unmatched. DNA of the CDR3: TGTGCCAGCAGCCACGGCCTAGCGGGAGGGCCAGGCTACGAGCAGTACTTC. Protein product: CASSHGLAGGPGYEQYF. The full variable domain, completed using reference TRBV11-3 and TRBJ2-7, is EAGVVQSPRYKIIEKKQPVAFWCNPISGHNTLYWYLQNLGQGPELLIRYENEEAVDDSQLPKDRFSAERLKGVDSTLKIQPAELGDSAVYLCASSHGLAGGPGYEQYFGPGTRLTVT.

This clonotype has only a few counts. Here the CDR3 DNA reads TGTGCCAGTAGTACGCTAACTAGTACCCGCGGGGAGCTGTTTTTT. Its protein is CASSTLTSTRGELFF. This chain links TRBV19 with TRBJ2-2; D may be TRBD2 (5 bases). Germline assignment: CDR1 LNHDA and CDR2 SQIVND (reference sequence). There are 15 residues in the CDR3. The V and J ends lost 4 bases and 7 bases respectively, with 16 bases between them. Variable domain in full (rest from reference TRBV19 and TRBJ2-2): DGGITQSPKYLFRKEGQNVTLSCEQNLNHDAMYWYRQDPGQGLRLIYYSQIVNDFQKGDIAEGYSVSREKKESFPLTVTSAQKNPTAFYLCASSTLTSTRGELFFGEGSRLTVL.

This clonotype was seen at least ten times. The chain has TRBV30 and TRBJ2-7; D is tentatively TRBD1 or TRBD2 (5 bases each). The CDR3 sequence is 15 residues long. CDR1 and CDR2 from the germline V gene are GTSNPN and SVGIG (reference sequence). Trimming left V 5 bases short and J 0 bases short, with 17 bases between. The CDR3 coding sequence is TGTGCCTGGTCCCTGGGGGTCCAGAGCTCCTACGAGCAGTACTTC. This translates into CAWSLGVQSSYEQYF. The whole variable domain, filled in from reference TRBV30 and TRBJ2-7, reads SQTIHQWPATLVQPVGSPLSLECTVEGTSNPNLYWYRQAAGRGLQLLFYSVGIGQISSEVPQNLSASRPQDRQFILSSKKLLLSDSGFYLCAWSLGVQSSYEQYFGPGTRLTVT.

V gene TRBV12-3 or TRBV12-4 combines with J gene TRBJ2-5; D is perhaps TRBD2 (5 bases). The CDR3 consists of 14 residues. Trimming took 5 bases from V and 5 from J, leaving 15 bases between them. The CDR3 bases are TGTGCCAGCAGTGTTACCAGCGGCGCGGAGACCCAGTACTTC. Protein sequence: CASSVTSGAETQYF.

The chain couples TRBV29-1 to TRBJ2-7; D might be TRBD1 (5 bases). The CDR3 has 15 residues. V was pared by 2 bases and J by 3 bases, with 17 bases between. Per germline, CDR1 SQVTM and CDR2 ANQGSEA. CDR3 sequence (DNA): TGCAGCGTTGAACGGGTAGGGGCCCCTTACTACGAGCAGTACTTC. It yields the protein CSVERVGAPYYEQYF.